This T cell receptor (beta chain) was sequenced for a study of blood T cell repertoires in COVID-19. Study overall: Samples taken during acute and convalescent COVID-19 were collected in the United States, Italy and Spain.

Measured with immunoSEQ multiplex PCR; TCRdb has only the in-frame clones, and not every one. The profile shows 200,000 or so clones, roughly 75% of them singletons. Germline V gives CDR1 SGHRS, CDR2 YFSETQ. The CDR3 consists of 16 residues. J was trimmed by 2 bases and V by 6 bases; bases with no gene match: 8. The rearrangement links TRBV5-1 to TRBJ2-1; 10 bases match TRBD2. This clonotype was obtained from a woman between 65 and 79 years old with acute or convalescent COVID-19. The specimen sequenced was peripheral blood. The chain's CDR3 is CASNRVLAGPYNEQFF. In nucleotides, the CDR3 is TGCGCCAGCAACCGGGTACTAGCGGGACCCTACAATGAGCAGTTCTTC.